One and the same sample provided the 26 T cell receptor beta chains below, sequenced in a study of beta chain features in type 1 diabetes. General study results and limits: Shortening of TCRB CDR3s, moderate but significant, appeared in all four CD4+ subsets of Type 1 diabetes patients.

Every bit of the isolated RNA underwent reverse transcription, so sequencing read expressed TCRB transcripts. This table comes from immunoSEQ multiplex PCR, and its TCRdb copy is limited to in-frame clones, with some not included. Here the sample spans about 400,000 clones, roughly 12% being singletons. The antigens these receptors bind are not known. The sample consisted of naive CD4+ T cells from blood. These receptors all come from a woman aged 18-30 years with type 1 diabetes.

This clone was counted only a few times. This sequence joins TRBV30 and TRBJ2-2, with TRBD1 matching over 7 bases. The CDR3 totals 15 residues. The germline V gene encodes CDR1 GTSNPN and CDR2 SVGIG (reference sequence). The trim removed 5 bases at V and 1 base at J, leaving 7 bases unmatched. In DNA, the CDR3 is TGTGCCTGGTCAAGGGACAGAAAGAACACCGGGGAGCTGTTTTTT. The encoded protein is CAWSRDRKNTGELFF.

This rearrangement joins TRBV25-1 to TRBJ1-5; 8 nucleotides line up with TRBD1. CDR1 and CDR2 (germline): MGHDK, SYGVNS. Trimming cost V 5 bases and J 4 bases; bases outside gene matches: 10. CDR3 length: 16 amino acids. For the CDR3, the DNA is TGTGCCAGCAGTAAAAACCAGGGGGCGCCGAATCAGCCCCAGCATTTT. The encoded protein is CASSKNQGAPNQPQHF.

V gene TRBV7-2 combines with J gene TRBJ2-3; D uncertain. V was clipped by 7 bases and J by 6 bases, with 20 bases between them. The CDR3 has 15 residues. Germline V lookup: CDR1 SGHTA, CDR2 FQGNSA. The CDR3 region has the DNA TGTGCCAGCACCTTCTGGGCAGACGGATCGGATACGCAGTATTTT. This codes for CASTFWADGSDTQYF.

This clone was observed a handful of times. The gene calls are TRBV5-8 and TRBJ2-1; 11 bases are shared with TRBD2. Germline values: CDR1 SGHTS, CDR2 YDEGEE. The J segment lost 6 bases and the V segment lost 7 bases, leaving 15 bases of the junction unmatched. The CDR3 is 17 amino acids. The CDR3 loop is CASGTSGVGALRNEQFF. DNA for the CDR3: TGTGCCAGCGGGACTAGCGGTGTAGGGGCCCTGCGCAATGAGCAGTTCTTC.

This sequence joins TRBV7-2 and TRBJ2-1, with 8 nucleotides matching TRBD1. Losses at the gene ends were 4 bases for V and 8 bases for J; bases not matched to a gene: 7. The CDR3 spans 14 residues. The germline gives CDR1 SGHTA, CDR2 FQGNSA. The CDR3 protein is CASSSRQGADEQFF. DNA for the CDR3: TGTGCCAGCAGCTCACGTCAGGGGGCGGATGAGCAGTTCTTC.

This chain uses TRBV29-1 with TRBJ2-4, with D possibly matching TRBD1 (8 bases). V was trimmed by 8 bases and J by 9 bases, leaving 20 bases between them. The germline gives CDR1 SQVTM, CDR2 ANQGSEA. This CDR3 has 13 residues. CDR3 sequence (DNA): TGCAGCTCAGCCCTGACAGGGGAGGGCATTCAGTACTTC. It translates to CSSALTGEGIQYF. The whole variable domain, filled in from reference TRBV29-1 and TRBJ2-4, reads SAVISQKPSRDICQRGTSLTIQCQVDSQVTMMFWYRQQPGQSLTLIATANQGSEATYESGFVIDKFPISRPNLTFSTLTVSNMSPEDSSIYLCSSALTGEGIQYFGAGTRLSVL.

This clone was seen a few times. The V and J genes are TRBV2 and TRBJ2-5; D might be TRBD2 (6 bases). The CDR3 contains 13 residues. Germline V lookup: CDR1 SNHLY, CDR2 FYNNEI. V was trimmed by 6 bases and J by 5 bases, leaving 13 bases between them. The CDR3 sequence: CASSPRGGETQYF. CDR3 nucleotide sequence: TGTGCCAGCAGCCCGCGGGGAGGCGAGACCCAGTACTTC.

This clone was seen a few times. This sequence joins TRBV14 and TRBJ1-2, with 9 bases fitting TRBD1. This CDR3 is 14 amino acids long. CDR1 is SGHDN and CDR2 is FVKESK in the germline V gene. The junction had 4 bases not matched to a gene; V was cut back by 4 bases and J by 4 bases. The CDR3: CASSRTGVGYGYTF. Here the CDR3 DNA reads TGTGCCAGCAGCCGGACAGGGGTTGGCTATGGCTACACCTTC.

The V gene is TRBV4-2, the J gene TRBJ2-5, with D perhaps TRBD2 (5 bases). The CDR3 totals 17 residues. V lost 2 bases and J lost 0, with 16 bases in between. Germline V gene data show CDR1 as LGHNA and CDR2 as YNFKEQ. The CDR3 bases are TGTGCCAGCAGCCAATACCCGGGAAAACCGTACCAAGAGACCCAGTACTTC. Translating gives CASSQYPGKPYQETQYF.

This clone has more than one count but fewer than ten. This chain joins TRBV30 and TRBJ2-7; possible D gene TRBD1, 5 bases. Germline CDR1 and CDR2: GTSNPN and SVGIG (reference sequence). The length of the CDR3 is 13 residues. V was pared by 5 bases and J by 2 bases, with 13 bases between. CDR3 bases: TGTGCCTGGCAGACAGTCGGAGCCTACGAGCAGTACTTC. The encoded protein is CAWQTVGAYEQYF.

This clone has only a few counts. The J gene is TRBJ2-1, the V gene TRBV7-9; D gene uncertain. Trimming shortened V by 8 bases and J by 0 bases, and 11 bases separated the two germline ends. The CDR3 runs to 14 residues. CDR1 is SEHNR, CDR2 FQNEAQ, per germline (reference sequence). CDR3: CASEARSSYNEQFF. As DNA, the CDR3 is TGTGCCAGCGAGGCACGGAGCTCCTACAATGAGCAGTTCTTC.

The chain carries TRBV29-1 and TRBJ2-5; D may be TRBD1 (6 bases). The CDR3 runs 12 residues. Germline CDR1 reads SQVTM; CDR2 reads ANQGSEA. Trimming stripped 5 bases from V and 3 bases from J, with 10 bases between. The CDR3: CSVRQAEETQYF. The CDR3 region has the DNA TGCAGCGTTAGACAGGCAGAAGAGACCCAGTACTTC.

V usage is TRBV9 and J usage is TRBJ2-1; 7 nucleotides align to TRBD2. The length of the CDR3 is 13 residues. The V gene's germline CDR1 is SGDLS and CDR2 YYNGEE. Trimming cost V 5 bases and J 3 bases; bases outside gene matches: 2. The CDR3 reads CASRGEGYNEQFF. The CDR3 region has the DNA TGTGCCAGCAGGGGGGAGGGCTACAATGAGCAGTTCTTC.

The chain has TRBV6-6 and TRBJ2-7, with TRBD2 as a possible D gene (6 bases). The CDR3 loop spans 15 amino acids. V was clipped by 5 bases and J by 1 base, with 15 bases between them. CDR1 is MNHNY, CDR2 SVGAGI, per germline (reference sequence). DNA of the CDR3: TGTGCCAGCAGTCACCGCGGGACTGAATCCTACGAGCAGTACTTC. Its translation: CASSHRGTESYEQYF.

This chain uses TRBV28 with TRBJ2-7, with D possibly TRBD1 on 5 matching bases. Trimming removed 3 bases from V and 2 bases from J, with 8 bases in between. Germline CDR1 is MDHEN and CDR2 is SYDVKM. The CDR3 contains 13 residues. The CDR3 sequence is CASSFRAPYEQYF. For the CDR3, the DNA is TGTGCCAGCAGTTTCAGGGCCCCCTACGAGCAGTACTTC.

A few counts support this clone. The chain combines TRBV5-1 with TRBJ2-3; possibly TRBD2 for D (7 bases). Trimming took 4 bases from V and 3 from J, leaving 9 bases between them. The CDR3 runs 13 residues. CDR1 is SGHRS, CDR2 YFSETQ, per germline. The CDR3 DNA is TGCGCCAGCAGCAGCGGGACAACAGATACGCAGTATTTT. It encodes CASSSGTTDTQYF.

The chain recombines TRBV7-2 with TRBJ1-5, with a possible D match to TRBD1 (6 bases). CDR3 length equals 14 residues. The V end lost 5 bases, the J end lost 0 bases, and 8 bases lay between the germline ends. The germline gives CDR1 SGHTA, CDR2 FQGNSA. The CDR3 sequence: CASSRRGSNQPQHF. The CDR3 DNA is TGTGCCAGCAGCCGCAGGGGTAGCAATCAGCCCCAGCATTTT.

The chain recombines TRBV6-6 with TRBJ2-7; the D gene is possibly TRBD1 (5 bases). The CDR3 totals 13 residues. V was trimmed by 4 bases and J by 6 bases, leaving 13 bases between them. Germline CDR1 is MNHNY and CDR2 is SVGAGI (reference sequence). The CDR3 region is CASSSVLGREQYF. CDR3 DNA: TGTGCCAGCAGTTCGGTTTTGGGGCGCGAGCAGTACTTC.

The CDR3 spells CASRDGRDWTEAFF. The CDR3 DNA is TGTGCCAGCAGGGATGGGAGGGATTGGACTGAAGCTTTCTTT. V is TRBV5-6 and J is TRBJ1-1; D gene ambiguous. Trimming cost V 5 bases and J 5 bases, with 16 bases left between them. Germline V gene data show CDR1 as SGHDT and CDR2 as YYEEEE. The CDR3 runs to 14 residues.

This chain uses TRBV28 with TRBJ1-2; D is ambiguous. Germline CDR1 reads MDHEN; CDR2 reads SYDVKM. The length of the CDR3 is 12 residues. Trimming shortened V by 3 bases and J by 4 bases, and 6 bases separated the two germline ends. The CDR3 nucleotides are TGTGCCAGCAGTTTGGACTTCTATGGCTACACCTTC. Its translation: CASSLDFYGYTF.

There are a few counts of this clone. The chain combines TRBV30 with TRBJ1-5; D unclear. Germline V CDR1 and CDR2: GTSNPN, SVGIG (reference sequence). CDR3 length: 13 amino acids. V gave up 1 base and J gave up 8 bases, with 12 bases separating them. CDR3 bases: TGTGCCTGGAGTGGTTTCCAGTTTGAGCCCCAGCATTTT. Protein product: CAWSGFQFEPQHF.

In its sample, this clone was seen a few times. The genes are TRBV28 and TRBJ1-1; a weak D match, TRBD1 (5 bases). The CDR3 is 12 residues long. Trimming left V 9 bases short and J 7 bases short, with 15 bases between. CDR1 is MDHEN, CDR2 SYDVKM, per germline. DNA for the CDR3: TGTGCCAGTAATGCAGGGTCGGGTGAAGCTTTCTTT. Protein product: CASNAGSGEAFF.

In DNA form, the CDR3 reads TGTGCCAGCAGCTACGGGACTAGCGGGGGCCAAGAGACCCAGTACTTC. The encoded protein is CASSYGTSGGQETQYF. This chain links TRBV11-2 with TRBJ2-5, with TRBD2 identical over 14 bases. This CDR3 comprises 16 residues. Per germline, CDR1 SGHAT and CDR2 FQNNGV. J gave up 1 base and V 4 bases, and 2 bases lay outside the gene matches.

The V call is TRBV2, the J call TRBJ2-3; D is possibly TRBD1 (6 bases). This CDR3 has 14 residues. The germline gives CDR1 SNHLY, CDR2 FYNNEI. Trimming shortened V by 6 bases and J by 1 base, and 11 bases separated the two germline ends. CDR3 DNA: TGTGCCAGCAGCATGGCAGGGGGCACAGATACGCAGTATTTT. Translation: CASSMAGGTDTQYF.

The chain couples TRBV27 to TRBJ2-7, with 8 bases matching TRBD2. Germline values: CDR1 MNHEY, CDR2 SMNVEV (reference sequence). CDR3 size: 14 residues. V lost 3 bases, J lost 3 bases, and 4 bases stayed unmatched. The CDR3 is CASSLRGVFYEQYF. CDR3 nucleotides: TGTGCCAGCAGTTTGCGGGGGGTGTTCTACGAGCAGTACTTC.

This clone was seen a few times. The chain links TRBV4-2 to TRBJ2-2; 11 bases line up with TRBD2. The germline V gene encodes CDR1 LGHNA and CDR2 YNFKEQ. The trim removed 0 bases at V and 5 bases at J, leaving 5 bases unmatched. The CDR3 extends over 17 amino acids. The CDR3, as DNA: TGTGCCAGCAGCCAAGATCGACTAGCGGGGAGAACCGGGGAGCTGTTTTTT. Its translation is CASSQDRLAGRTGELFF.